Shown below are 25 T cell receptor beta chains from a single sample sequenced in a study of CD8+ T cells in alopecia areata. RNA extraction was followed by reverse transcription into cDNA, which acted as the sequencing template. Repertoires were generated with immunoSEQ multiplex PCR, while TCRdb's copy carries only in-frame clones and drops some. Here the sample spans about 4,000 clones, roughly 71% being singletons. Sample treatment: oral pan-JAK inhibitor, 5-10 mg twice daily. In alopecia areata patients, both lesional scalp punch biopsies and peripheral blood were collected. The sample consisted of skin, taken at week 24, from a patient treated with tofacitinib. The receptors stem from a human donor with alopecia areata.

The V gene is TRBV19, the J gene TRBJ1-2; perhaps TRBD1 as D (6 bases). The V gene lost 3 bases and the J gene lost 4 bases, with 18 bases spanning the gap. CDR1 LNHDA and CDR2 SQIVND come from the germline V gene (reference sequence). The CDR3 consists of 16 residues. Here the CDR3 reads CASSMFADRRGYGYTF. CDR3 in DNA: TGTGCCAGTAGTATGTTCGCCGACAGGCGGGGCTATGGCTACACCTTC.

This clone appeared a few times. The rearrangement joins TRBV7-2 to TRBJ2-1; 8 bases agree with TRBD2. Per germline, CDR1 SGHTA and CDR2 FQGNSA. This CDR3 is built from 15 residues. J was trimmed by 2 bases and V by 2 bases; bases with no gene match: 2. The CDR3 DNA follows: TGTGCCAGCAGCTTACAAGCGGGGGCCTACAATGAGCAGTTCTTC. This gives the protein CASSLQAGAYNEQFF.

This chain uses TRBV21-1 with TRBJ2-7; TRBD2 is taken as the D call from the table, unchecked against the DNA. TRBV21-1 is classified as a pseudogene. The CDR3 totals 15 residues. Here the CDR3 DNA reads TGTGCCAGCAGCGGTCCTTACGGGATCTCCTACGAGCAGTACTTC. It is translated as CASSGPYGISYEQYF.

This clone was counted once. The rearrangement links TRBV28 to TRBJ2-7; D is undetermined. CDR1 is MDHEN and CDR2 is SYDVKM in the germline V gene. V was trimmed by 4 bases and J by 4 bases, leaving 11 bases between them. This CDR3 comprises 13 residues. For the CDR3, the DNA is TGTGCCAGCAGTTCCTGGATGCTATACGAGCAGTACTTC. Protein product: CASSSWMLYEQYF.

The chain links TRBV27 to TRBJ2-7, with 11 positions matching TRBD1. This CDR3 has 15 residues. The ends lost 7 bases at V and 3 bases at J; junction bases unmatched: 8. In germline, CDR1 is MNHEY, CDR2 SMNVEV (reference sequence). The CDR3 region has the DNA TGTGCCAGCAAGCGGACAGGGGGCCCTAACTACGAGCAGTACTTC. Amino acid sequence: CASKRTGGPNYEQYF.

V gene TRBV7-6 combines with J gene TRBJ1-3, with D uncertain. The CDR3 covers 17 residues. The germline gives CDR1 SGHVS, CDR2 FNYEAQ. V lost 3 bases and J lost 2, with 17 bases in between. In DNA, the CDR3 is TGTGCCAGCAGCTTGGACGGGGTTACGCGACCTGGAAACACCATATATTTT. This sequence encodes CASSLDGVTRPGNTIYF.

The chain carries TRBV2 and TRBJ2-7, with D possibly being TRBD1 (5 bases). V lost 4 bases and J lost 3, with 7 bases in between. This CDR3 is built from 12 residues. CDR1 and CDR2 from the germline V gene are SNHLY and FYNNEI. DNA of the CDR3: TGTGCCAGCAGTGGCGACAGCTACGAGCAGTACTTC. This codes for CASSGDSYEQYF.

The chain is built from TRBV4-2 and TRBJ2-5, with unresolved D. TRBJ2-7 explains the end of the DNA better; the J call may be wrong. In germline, CDR1 is LGHNA, CDR2 YNFKEQ. The CDR3 length is 18 residues. The DNA of the CDR3 is TGTGCCAGCAGCCAAGAGCTCCCCGACACCGGTCTCCTCCTCGAGCAGTACTTC. Amino acids: CASSQELPDTGLLLEQYF.

This clone was detected only once. This rearrangement joins TRBV27 to TRBJ1-6; TRBD1 matches at 11 bases. Trimming at V came to 6 bases and at J to 9 bases, leaving 10 bases not matched to a gene. This CDR3 has 16 amino acids. From germline, CDR1 is MNHEY and CDR2 SMNVEV (reference sequence). This CDR3 reads CASSPGQGAGISPLHF. In nucleotides, the CDR3 is TGTGCCAGCAGCCCCGGACAGGGGGCAGGAATTTCACCCCTCCACTTT.

The chain recombines TRBV5-1 with TRBJ2-5; 10 bases line up with TRBD1. CDR3 length: 15 amino acids. J lost 3 bases, V lost 4 bases, and 6 bases had no gene match. The germline V gene has CDR1 SGHRS and CDR2 YFSETQ. The DNA for the CDR3 is TGCGCCAGCAGCGAATCGGGACAGGGGAAAGAGACCCAGTACTTC. It specifies CASSESGQGKETQYF.

This clone was picked up one time. The chain carries TRBV7-2 and TRBJ2-7; TRBD2 aligns across 7 bases. The CDR3 runs 12 residues. The germline V gene has CDR1 SGHTA and CDR2 FQGNSA. Germline trimming cut 10 bases from V and 4 bases from J; bases unmatched to any gene: 7. The chain's CDR3 is CAILREGYEQYF. The CDR3 coding sequence is TGTGCCATATTGAGGGAGGGGTACGAGCAGTACTTC.

V and J are TRBV4-1 and TRBJ1-2, with D possibly being TRBD1 (5 bases). The germline V gene encodes CDR1 MGHRA and CDR2 YSYEKL. V lost 0 bases to trimming and J lost 8 bases, with 13 bases between them. This CDR3 spans 14 amino acids. The DNA of the CDR3 is TGCGCCAGCAGCCAAGATGCCCACCGGGGGGGCTACACCTTC. Translated: CASSQDAHRGGYTF.

The rearrangement joins TRBV15 to TRBJ2-1; D is ambiguous. Trimming took 0 bases from V and 6 from J, leaving 6 bases between them. Germline CDR1 is LNHNV and CDR2 is YYDKDF (reference sequence). The CDR3 extends over 13 amino acids. CDR3 nucleotide sequence: TGTGCCACCAGCAGAGATAATGTCAATGAGCAGTTCTTC. Protein: CATSRDNVNEQFF. The full variable domain, with the rest looked up from reference TRBV15 and TRBJ2-1, is DAMVIQNPRYQVTQFGKPVTLSCSQTLNHNVMYWYQQKSSQAPKLLFHYYDKDFNNEADTPDNFQSRRPNTSFCFLDIRSPGLGDTAMYLCATSRDNVNEQFFGPGTRLTVL.

This clone was detected only once. V usage is TRBV10-3 and J usage is TRBJ2-1, with a possible D match to TRBD2 (6 bases). Trimming removed 11 bases from V and 1 base from J, with 9 bases in between. Per germline, CDR1 ENHRY and CDR2 SYGVKD. The CDR3 spans 12 residues. The CDR3 bases are TGTGCCCATGGGGGGTCCTACAATGAGCAGTTCTTC. It yields the protein CAHGGSYNEQFF.

The chain combines TRBV28 with TRBJ2-5, with D perhaps TRBD1 (6 bases). TRBJ2-7 explains the end of the DNA better; the J call may be wrong. The CDR3 is 14 residues long. Germline V gene lookup returns CDR1 MDHEN and CDR2 SYDVKM. CDR3 residues: CASRPGTNSYEQYF. The CDR3 nucleotides read TGTGCCAGCAGACCCGGGACAAACTCCTACGAGCAGTACTTC.

This clone qualifies as large (0.1 to 1%). V is TRBV16 and J is TRBJ2-7, with 12 bases identical to TRBD2. After removal of 5 bases from V and 4 bases from J, the junction contained 6 bases not matched to a gene. This CDR3 comprises 15 residues. CDR1 and CDR2 from the germline V gene are KGHSY and FQNENV. The CDR3 loop is CASSGGLAGPYEQYF. The CDR3 bases are TGTGCCAGCAGCGGAGGACTAGCGGGGCCGTACGAGCAGTACTTC. The full variable domain, in which reference TRBV16 and TRBJ2-7 provide the parts outside the CDR3, is GEEVAQTPKHLVRGEGQKAKLYCAPIKGHSYVFWYQQVLKNEFKFLISFQNENVFDETGMPKERFSAKCLPNSPCSLEIQATKLEDSAVYFCASSGGLAGPYEQYFGPGTRLTVT.

The rearrangement links TRBV7-2 to TRBJ1-2; no reliable D call. The CDR3 extends over 12 amino acids. Deletions cut 2 bases from V and 8 bases from J, with 9 bases between. Looked up from germline, CDR1 is SGHTA and CDR2 is FQGNSA. The CDR3 DNA reads as TGTGCCAGCAGCTTACAGAGGGAAGGCTACACCTTC. Translation: CASSLQREGYTF.

The rearrangement joins TRBV6-5 to TRBJ1-1; tentatively, D is TRBD1 (6 bases). The CDR3 has 14 amino acids. CDR1 and CDR2 from the germline V gene are MNHEY and SVGAGI. V lost 6 bases, J lost 8 bases, and 19 bases lay in between. CDR3 amino acids: CASRPPGVSVEAFF. CDR3 sequence (DNA): TGTGCCAGCAGGCCCCCAGGGGTATCGGTCGAAGCTTTCTTT.

This chain links TRBV2 with TRBJ2-7, with 11 bases lining up with TRBD1. Trimming at V came to 6 bases and at J to 3 bases, leaving 7 bases not matched to a gene. Germline assignment: CDR1 SNHLY and CDR2 FYNNEI. This CDR3 comprises 15 residues. The CDR3 loop is CASRKGQGELYEQYF. The CDR3 DNA follows: TGTGCCAGCAGAAAGGGACAGGGGGAACTCTACGAGCAGTACTTC.

The rearrangement joins TRBV19 to TRBJ2-1; D is uncertain. Germline V gene sequence: CDR1 LNHDA, CDR2 SQIVND (reference sequence). The CDR3 consists of 15 residues. V lost 3 bases to trimming and J lost 6 bases, with 15 bases between them. The CDR3 loop reads CASSIAALLGNEQFF. DNA of the CDR3: TGTGCCAGTAGTATCGCAGCTCTCCTGGGCAATGAGCAGTTCTTC.

The J gene is TRBJ1-2, the V gene TRBV5-4; unclear D gene. The ends were cut back, 6 bases at V and 3 bases at J, with 12 bases in the middle. This CDR3 comprises 13 residues. Germline V gene lookup returns CDR1 SGHNT and CDR2 YYREEE (reference sequence). CDR3 DNA: TGTGCCAGCACGGCAAACCCTTACTATGGCTACACCTTC. Translated: CASTANPYYGYTF. The entire variable domain, with the rest obtained from reference TRBV5-4 and TRBJ1-2, is as follows: ETGVTQSPTHLIKTRGQQVTLRCSSQSGHNTVSWYQQALGQGPQFIFQYYREEENGRGNFPPRFSGLQFPNYSSELNVNALELDDSALYLCASTANPYYGYTFGSGTRLTVV.

The chain links TRBV27 to TRBJ2-5, with TRBD1 matching 11 bases. Losses at the gene ends were 2 bases for V and 1 base for J; bases not matched to a gene: 6. The CDR3 runs 17 residues. CDR1 is MNHEY, CDR2 SMNVEV, per germline (reference sequence). CDR3 protein: CASSLTGTGGVQETQYF. DNA of the CDR3: TGTGCCAGCAGTTTAACCGGGACAGGGGGTGTCCAAGAGACCCAGTACTTC.

V and J are TRBV7-2 and TRBJ1-1; 10 positions agree with TRBD1. The germline V gene has CDR1 SGHTA and CDR2 FQGNSA. The V gene end was trimmed by 5 bases and the J gene end by 5 bases; junction bases not matched to a gene: 5. CDR3 size: 14 residues. The chain's CDR3 is CASSLTGGATEAFF. CDR3 sequence (DNA): TGTGCCAGCAGCCTGACAGGGGGCGCGACTGAAGCTTTCTTT.

This clone is large. Within the sample, other DNA sequences also encode this same CDR3. V is TRBV9 and J is TRBJ2-5; no definite D call. In germline, CDR1 is SGDLS, CDR2 YYNGEE. This CDR3 contains 14 residues. V lost 0 bases and J lost 2, with 8 bases in between. The CDR3 loop reads CASSVAGSQETQYF. CDR3 coding DNA: TGTGCCAGCAGCGTAGCTGGGTCTCAAGAGACCCAGTACTTC. Using reference TRBV9 and TRBJ2-5 for the parts outside the CDR3, the full variable domain is DSGVTQTPKHLITATGQRVTLRCSPRSGDLSVYWYQQSLDQGLQFLIQYYNGEERAKGNILERFSAQQFPDLHSELNLSSLELGDSALYFCASSVAGSQETQYFGPGTRLLVL.

The rearrangement links TRBV7-8 to TRBJ2-7; 9 nucleotides line up with TRBD1. The CDR3 covers 15 residues. The germline V gene has CDR1 SGHVS and CDR2 FQNEAQ. The junction had 9 bases not matched to a gene; V was cut back by 5 bases and J by 4 bases. CDR3 DNA: TGTGCCAGCAGCGAAACCGGGACAGGGTATTACGAGCAGTACTTC. It encodes CASSETGTGYYEQYF. The full variable domain, rest sourced from reference TRBV7-8 and TRBJ2-7, is GAGVSQSPRYKVAKRGQDVALRCDPISGHVSLFWYQQALGQGPEFLTYFQNEAQLDKSGLPSDRFFAERPEGSVSTLKIQRTQQEDSAVYLCASSETGTGYYEQYFGPGTRLTVT.